This T cell receptor beta chain was obtained from a study of T cell changes during pregnancy in multiple sclerosis. Profiling relied on immunoSEQ multiplex PCR, and the TCRdb table lists in-frame clones only, not all of them. The profile shows around 68,000 clones, just over 90% of them singletons. The V segment lost 5 bases and the J segment 7 bases; nucleotides outside the gene matches: 7. Germline values: CDR1 MNHNY, CDR2 SVGAGI (reference sequence). CDR3 length equals 13 residues. Sequenced here: CD4+ T cells from peripheral blood mononuclear cells, sampled before pregnancy. This chain joins TRBV6-6 and TRBJ1-2; 7 bases line up with TRBD1. The TCR comes from a female donor with multiple sclerosis, enrolled in a pregnancy study. CDR3 bases: TGTGCCAGCAGTAAACAGGGGTCCGTTGGCTACACCTTC. As protein: CASSKQGSVGYTF.